This T cell receptor beta chain comes out of a study of blood T cells in healthy people across ages. Study overall: Template switching retrieved approximately one barcoded beta molecule for each two T cells.

Study results and caveats: Naive CD4+ cell counts and diversity both ran higher in long-lived than in aged donors. Age advanced and TCR beta diversity per million T cells fell, roughly linearly.

Using a J-beta primer mix together with a sample-barcoded 5' primer, a second PCR was run for roughly 7 to 11 cycles. Using its own MiXCR run on the 5' RACE reads, TCRdb lists one record per CDR3 protein. The repertoire holds about 570,000 distinct CDR3 sequences, with 27% as singletons. Approximately 9 milliliters of peripheral blood were drawn from each donor into EDTA-treated tubes. Germline lookup yields CDR1 MNHEY and CDR2 SVGAGI. J gave up 0 bases and V 2 bases, and 7 bases lay outside the gene matches. This CDR3 contains 18 residues. For this clonotype: Its antigen is not identified.

The source material was blood. This sequence originates from a woman aged 70-85 years in good health. The chain combines TRBV6-5 with TRBJ2-1; 10 bases map to TRBD1. The CDR3 region has the DNA TGTGCCAGCAGTTACGCTCCGGGACAGGGGCACTCCTACAATGAGCAGTTCTTC. The encoded protein is CASSYAPGQGHSYNEQFF.